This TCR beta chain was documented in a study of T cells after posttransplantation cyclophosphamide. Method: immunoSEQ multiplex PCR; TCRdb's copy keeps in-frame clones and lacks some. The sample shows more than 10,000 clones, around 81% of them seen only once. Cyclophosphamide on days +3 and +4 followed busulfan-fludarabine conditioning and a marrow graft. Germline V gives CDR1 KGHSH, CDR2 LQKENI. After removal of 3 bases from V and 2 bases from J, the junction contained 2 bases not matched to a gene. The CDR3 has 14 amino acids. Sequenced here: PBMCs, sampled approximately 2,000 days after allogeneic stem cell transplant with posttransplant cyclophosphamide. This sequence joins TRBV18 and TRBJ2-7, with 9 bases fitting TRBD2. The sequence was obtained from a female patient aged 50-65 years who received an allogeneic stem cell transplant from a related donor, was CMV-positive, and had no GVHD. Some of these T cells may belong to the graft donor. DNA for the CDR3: TGTGCCAGCTCACCCAGCGGGAGGACCTACGAGCAGTACTTC. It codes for CASSPSGRTYEQYF.